The table lists the clone carrying this T cell receptor beta chain with many counts. Its antigen is unidentified. This sample stems from a study of regulatory T cells in long-lasting Graves disease. Study findings and constraints: Persistent patients shared more public clonotypes (2,741) than newly diagnosed patients (about 940).

This CDR3 is 13 amino acids long. The ends were cut back, 4 bases at V and 8 bases at J, with 11 bases in the middle. Germline V gene data show CDR1 as MDHEN and CDR2 as SYDVKM. Construction of the TCR beta libraries employed iRepertoire HTBI primers in conjunction with Arm-PCR of CDR3 regions. A single record per CDR3 protein comes from TCRdb applying MiXCR to the multiplex PCR reads. Among around 400,000 distinct CDR3 sequences listed, around 20% were seen once. Time point described: persistent/refractory GD, antithyroid drugs over 5 years with positive TRAb. PBMC RNA served as the TCR library source. As collected, the peripheral blood samples measured nine milliliters each and went into EDTA tubes.

Sequenced here: peripheral blood mononuclear cells (PBMCs), sampled when the disease was refractory, from a patient treated with antithyroid drugs. The sequence came from a female donor with Graves disease. V gene TRBV28 combines with J gene TRBJ1-4; no firm D call. This CDR3 is CASSYDLTEKLFF. The CDR3 nucleotides read TGTGCCAGCAGTTATGACCTTACGGAAAAACTGTTTTTT.